A single sample gave rise to the 31 T cell receptor beta chains below, sequenced in a study of blood T cell repertoires in COVID-19. Measured with immunoSEQ multiplex PCR; TCRdb has only the in-frame clones, and not every one. In the table there are about 300,000 clones, about 90% of which are singletons. The specimen sequenced was PBMCs or T cells enriched from blood (not recorded which). The receptors were sampled from a woman in her thirties who had recovered from COVID-19.

The chain combines TRBV7-2 with TRBJ2-3; 10 bases map to TRBD1. Germline CDR1 reads SGHTA; CDR2 reads FQGNSA. Unmatched junction bases numbered 3, after V lost 2 bases and J lost 4 bases. The CDR3 has 15 residues. The CDR3 sequence: CASSLRTGGADTQYF. The CDR3 DNA follows: TGTGCCAGCAGCTTAAGGACAGGGGGGGCAGATACGCAGTATTTT.

This chain joins TRBV25-1 and TRBJ1-2, with D possibly matching TRBD1 (6 bases). With 6 bases removed from V and 7 bases from J, the gap between germline ends came to 15 bases. The CDR3 length is 13 residues. Germline CDR1 reads MGHDK; CDR2 reads SYGVNS. CDR3 coding DNA: TGTGCCAGCAGCCTAGACAGGTCCTCTGGCTACACCTTC. Encoded protein: CASSLDRSSGYTF.

The chain has TRBV7-9 and TRBJ1-2, with unresolved D. Germline V lookup: CDR1 SEHNR, CDR2 FQNEAQ (reference sequence). Trimming removed 5 bases at V and 4 bases at J, with 8 bases between. The CDR3 runs to 12 residues. CDR3 region: CASSPVSYGYTF. Written as DNA, the CDR3 is TGTGCCAGCAGCCCCGTCTCCTATGGCTACACCTTC.

The V and J genes are TRBV7-2 and TRBJ1-5; 10 nucleotides line up with TRBD1. Per the germline V gene, CDR1 is SGHTA and CDR2 is FQGNSA. The ends lost 2 bases at V and 5 bases at J; junction bases unmatched: 15. The CDR3 is made up of 19 amino acids. The CDR3 loop reads CASSLPSRWGTGVDQPQHF. CDR3 bases: TGTGCCAGCAGCTTACCAAGTCGTTGGGGGACAGGGGTCGATCAGCCCCAGCATTTT. The full variable domain, its missing parts supplied by reference TRBV7-2 and TRBJ1-5, is GAGVSQSPSNKVTEKGKDVELRCDPISGHTALYWYRQSLGQGLEFLIYFQGNSAPDKSGLPSDRFSAERTGGSVSTLTIQRTQQEDSAVYLCASSLPSRWGTGVDQPQHFGDGTRLSIL.

This sequence joins TRBV27 and TRBJ1-1, with 12 bases aligning to TRBD1. The CDR3 covers 17 residues. CDR1 MNHEY and CDR2 SMNVEV come from the germline V gene (reference sequence). J gave up 2 bases and V 5 bases, and 9 bases lay outside the gene matches. This chain's CDR3 is CASSPRDRGLTNTEAFF. CDR3 DNA sequence: TGTGCCAGCAGTCCCCGGGACAGGGGGCTAACTAACACTGAAGCTTTCTTT.

The rearrangement joins TRBV6-2 or TRBV6-3 to TRBJ2-3, with 11 bases lining up with TRBD2. Unmatched junction bases numbered 7, after V lost 2 bases and J lost 3 bases. The CDR3 has 17 residues. In germline, CDR1 is MNHEY, CDR2 SVGEGT. CDR3 sequence (DNA): TGTGCCAGCAGTTACGTGCTAGCGGGGGGTAGTACAGATACGCAGTATTTT. The encoded protein is CASSYVLAGGSTDTQYF.

The rearrangement uses TRBV5-1 and TRBJ2-1; 8 nucleotides match TRBD2. CDR3 size: 17 residues. The germline V gene encodes CDR1 SGHRS and CDR2 YFSETQ. V was pared by 3 bases and J by 0 bases, with 8 bases of the junction left unmatched. The CDR3 DNA reads TGCGCCAGCAGCTGGCCCTATAGCGGGACCTCCTACAATGAGCAGTTCTTC. Protein product: CASSWPYSGTSYNEQFF. Full variable domain (outside the CDR3, taken from reference TRBV5-1 and TRBJ2-1): KAGVTQTPRYLIKTRGQQVTLSCSPISGHRSVSWYQQTPGQGLQFLFEYFSETQRNKGNFPGRFSGRQFSNSRSEMNVSTLELGDSALYLCASSWPYSGTSYNEQFFGPGTRLTVL.

This clone was recorded only once. The rearrangement uses TRBV7-2 and TRBJ1-1, with D tentatively TRBD1 (5 bases). The CDR3 spans 11 residues. Looked up from germline, CDR1 is SGHTA and CDR2 is FQGNSA. V gave up 1 base and J gave up 10 bases, with 7 bases separating them. In DNA, the CDR3 is TGTGCCAGCAGCTTAGGGAGGGGAGCTTTCTTT. Translation gives CASSLGRGAFF.

This clone was detected only a few times. This sequence joins TRBV27 and TRBJ1-1; 8 bases match TRBD1. V lost 3 bases to trimming and J lost 4 bases; unmatched junction nucleotides: 1. This CDR3 has 13 residues. Germline V gives CDR1 MNHEY, CDR2 SMNVEV (reference sequence). Here the CDR3 reads CASSLDRATEAFF. CDR3 DNA sequence: TGTGCCAGCAGTTTGGACAGGGCCACTGAAGCTTTCTTT.

The gene calls are TRBV9 and TRBJ1-2; 9 bases align to TRBD1. V gave up 0 bases and J gave up 4 bases; unmatched junction bases: 10. This CDR3 spans 17 amino acids. CDR1 is SGDLS and CDR2 is YYNGEE in the germline V gene. CDR3 sequence reads: CASSVDPGQGRIYGYTF. CDR3 nucleotides: TGTGCCAGCAGCGTAGACCCGGGACAGGGTAGGATCTATGGCTACACCTTC. Together with reference TRBV9 and TRBJ1-2, the CDR3 gives the full variable domain: DSGVTQTPKHLITATGQRVTLRCSPRSGDLSVYWYQQSLDQGLQFLIQYYNGEERAKGNILERFSAQQFPDLHSELNLSSLELGDSALYFCASSVDPGQGRIYGYTFGSGTRLTVV.

The sample holds a few counts of this clone. The J gene is TRBJ1-5, the V gene TRBV7-9; D ambiguous. V was cut by 1 base and J by 5 bases, with 3 bases left in between. The CDR3 length is 12 residues. Germline V lookup: CDR1 SEHNR, CDR2 FQNEAQ (reference sequence). The CDR3 sequence is CASSLGDQPQHF. CDR3 nucleotide sequence: TGTGCCAGCAGCTTAGGAGATCAGCCCCAGCATTTT.

This clone occurred once. The CDR3 loop is CASSNTGGSYEQYF. The CDR3 nucleotides read TGTGCCAGCAGCAACACAGGGGGCTCCTACGAGCAGTACTTC. This chain connects TRBV3-1 (or the pseudogene TRBV3-2) to TRBJ2-7; 8 bases map to TRBD1. The CDR3 totals 14 residues. Germline lookup yields CDR1 LGHDT and CDR2 YNNKEL (reference sequence). Losses at the gene ends were 5 bases for V and 0 bases for J; bases not matched to a gene: 3.

The chain employs TRBV6-2 or TRBV6-3 and TRBJ1-1; perhaps TRBD1 as D (6 bases). V shed 7 bases and J shed 7 bases, with 25 bases lying between them. Germline V gene lookup returns CDR1 MNHEY and CDR2 SVGEGT. This CDR3 contains 16 residues. The CDR3 DNA reads as TGTGCCAGCACCCCTTCACACTTAACAGGGCGCTATGAAGCTTTCTTT. As protein: CASTPSHLTGRYEAFF.

The rearrangement joins TRBV2 to TRBJ1-1, with 7 bases aligning to TRBD1. The V segment lost 7 bases and the J segment 7 bases; nucleotides outside the gene matches: 6. The CDR3 is 12 residues long. The V gene's germline CDR1 is SNHLY and CDR2 FYNNEI. CDR3 nucleotides: TGTGCCAGCAACCCGACAGGGATTGAAGCTTTCTTT. This encodes CASNPTGIEAFF.

The chain links TRBV11-2 to TRBJ2-7, with TRBD2 as a possible D gene (5 bases). Germline loops: CDR1 SGHAT, CDR2 FQNNGV. Trimming removed 0 bases at V and 6 bases at J, with 12 bases between. This CDR3 comprises 14 residues. CDR3 in amino acids: CASSLDPSRGEQYF. In DNA, the CDR3 is TGTGCCAGCAGCTTAGATCCTTCCCGGGGCGAGCAGTACTTC.

This rearrangement joins TRBV5-6 to TRBJ2-3, with 10 nucleotides matching TRBD1. CDR3 length: 16 residues. V lost 4 bases, J lost 2 bases, and 7 bases stayed unmatched. The germline V gene has CDR1 SGHDT and CDR2 YYEEEE. CDR3 amino acids: CASSPDRGLVTDTQYF. CDR3 sequence (DNA): TGTGCCAGCAGCCCCGACAGGGGGCTGGTCACAGATACGCAGTATTTT.

The V gene is TRBV6-5, the J gene TRBJ1-4, with D possibly matching TRBD1 (5 bases). CDR1 and CDR2 from the germline V gene are MNHEY and SVGAGI. The CDR3 length is 13 residues. Trimming took 7 bases from V and 10 from J, leaving 16 bases between them. This CDR3 reads CASTALGVGKLFF. The CDR3 region has the DNA TGTGCCAGCACCGCTCTAGGGGTAGGAAAACTGTTTTTT.

V and J are TRBV19 and TRBJ1-2; the D is unclear. CDR3 length: 15 residues. The germline V gene has CDR1 LNHDA and CDR2 SQIVND (reference sequence). Trimming shortened V by 3 bases and J by 2 bases, and 13 bases separated the two germline ends. The CDR3, as DNA: TGTGCCAGTAGTATTGAGGGAGCACCAAACTATGGCTACACCTTC. This gives the protein CASSIEGAPNYGYTF.

Notes on this clone: The same CDR3 can be traced to other DNA sequences in this sample. The chain recombines TRBV5-1 with TRBJ1-2; TRBD1 agrees at 7 bases. Per germline, CDR1 SGHRS and CDR2 YFSETQ. V was pared by 0 bases and J by 8 bases, with 4 bases of the junction left unmatched. CDR3 length: 13 residues. The CDR3 protein is CASSLEGASGYTF. The CDR3 DNA is TGCGCCAGCAGCTTGGAGGGGGCGAGCGGCTACACCTTC.

The J gene is TRBJ2-4, the V gene TRBV28; a possible D gene is TRBD2 (5 bases). CDR3 length equals 12 residues. Trimming removed 4 bases from V and 16 bases from J, with 17 bases in between. Germline V CDR1 and CDR2: MDHEN, SYDVKM. The CDR3 nucleotides read TGTGCCAGCAGTTCGATAGGAGAGGGTCCATACTTC. Translating it yields CASSSIGEGPYF.

The chain combines TRBV19 with TRBJ1-3; TRBD1 aligns across 11 bases. The CDR3 is 15 residues long. The V and J ends lost 7 bases and 2 bases, in that order; junction bases with no gene match: 4. Germline lookup yields CDR1 LNHDA and CDR2 SQIVND (reference sequence). The CDR3 sequence is CASNGDRGTGNTIYF. Written as DNA, the CDR3 is TGTGCCAGTAACGGGGACAGGGGGACTGGAAACACCATATATTTT.

In this sample, this clone turned up once. This chain links TRBV6-2 or TRBV6-3 with TRBJ2-3; weak D call: TRBD1 (5 bases). Deletions cut 2 bases from V and 6 bases from J, with 9 bases between. CDR3 length: 13 amino acids. Germline V gene lookup returns CDR1 MNHEY and CDR2 SVGEGT. Here the CDR3 DNA reads TGTGCCAGCAGTTACCCAAACAGGGATACGCAGTATTTT. It yields the protein CASSYPNRDTQYF.

This rearrangement joins TRBV18 to TRBJ1-2; D gene ambiguous. The CDR3 has 13 amino acids. V shed 2 bases and J shed 3 bases, with 7 bases lying between them. Looked up from germline, CDR1 is KGHSH and CDR2 is LQKENI. CDR3 in amino acids: CASSPADDYGYTF. In DNA, the CDR3 is TGTGCCAGCTCACCAGCAGATGACTATGGCTACACCTTC. The complete variable domain, with remaining parts taken from reference TRBV18 and TRBJ1-2, reads NAGVMQNPRHLVRRRGQEARLRCSPMKGHSHVYWYRQLPEEGLKFMVYLQKENIIDESGMPKERFSAEFPKEGPSILRIQQVVRGDSAAYFCASSPADDYGYTFGSGTRLTVV.

The CDR3, as DNA: TGTGCCAGCAGTTACTGGGGGGGGCTCTCCTACGAGCAGTACTTC. Protein sequence: CASSYWGGLSYEQYF. The chain is built from TRBV6-5 and TRBJ2-7; tentatively, D is TRBD2 (7 bases). Germline values: CDR1 MNHEY, CDR2 SVGAGI. This CDR3 spans 15 amino acids. V lost 1 base to trimming and J lost 0 bases, with 10 bases between them.

The chain carries TRBV2 and TRBJ1-2, with D hard to call. CDR3 size: 13 residues. Germline assignment: CDR1 SNHLY and CDR2 FYNNEI. Between the trimmed V and J ends, which lost 7 bases and 7 bases, there was a span of 16 bases. The CDR3 region is CASTGPGGSGYTF. The CDR3 DNA reads TGTGCCAGCACCGGGCCGGGCGGGTCTGGCTACACCTTC.

The chain carries TRBV5-1 and TRBJ2-1, with D unclear. CDR3 length: 13 amino acids. Trimming shortened V by 0 bases and J by 7 bases, and 8 bases separated the two germline ends. The V gene's germline CDR1 is SGHRS and CDR2 YFSETQ. The DNA of the CDR3 is TGCGCCAGCAGCTTGGACGACGGGAATGAGCAGTTCTTC. Amino acids: CASSLDDGNEQFF.

The CDR3 here is CASSDSAGGYTQYF. The CDR3, as DNA: TGTGCCAGCAGTGACTCTGCGGGGGGGTATACGCAGTATTTT. The V and J genes are TRBV6-4 and TRBJ2-3; 9 positions match TRBD2. V lost 0 bases and J lost 7; bases outside the gene matches: 2. This CDR3 region has 14 residues. From germline, CDR1 is MRHNA and CDR2 SNTAGT.

The rearrangement joins TRBV5-4 to TRBJ2-1; TRBD2 matches at 8 bases. This CDR3 contains 17 residues. Germline loops: CDR1 SGHNT, CDR2 YYREEE (reference sequence). Losses at the gene ends were 4 bases for V and 4 bases for J; bases not matched to a gene: 13. CDR3 nucleotides: TGTGCCAGCAGCCCGGCAGGCAGGTCGGGAGGGTACAATGAGCAGTTCTTC. Residues: CASSPAGRSGGYNEQFF.

This clone was seen once. The chain carries TRBV6-5 and TRBJ1-2; 10 bases are shared with TRBD1. This CDR3 is 14 amino acids long. Germline V CDR1 and CDR2: MNHEY, SVGAGI. Trimming took 5 bases from V and 7 from J; bases not matched to a gene: 7. The CDR3 DNA sequence: TGTGCCAGCAGTCGACAGGGGGCAGAGGGTGGCTACACCTTC. It translates to CASSRQGAEGGYTF.

The rearrangement uses TRBV6-5 and TRBJ1-3; tentative D call: TRBD1 (6 bases). The V end was cut by 6 bases, the J end by 3 bases, with 12 bases between. The CDR3 is made up of 14 amino acids. CDR1 MNHEY and CDR2 SVGAGI come from the germline V gene. The DNA for the CDR3 is TGTGCCAGCAGGCCCAGGGGTTTTGGAAACACCATATATTTT. Translating it yields CASRPRGFGNTIYF.

The chain employs TRBV29-1 and TRBJ2-7, with D tentatively TRBD2 (6 bases). CDR3 length: 14 residues. Looked up from germline, CDR1 is SQVTM and CDR2 is ANQGSEA. The ends were cut back, 4 bases at V and 0 bases at J, with 13 bases in the middle. CDR3 amino acids: CSVGELGGSYEQYF. The CDR3 region has the DNA TGCAGCGTTGGGGAGTTGGGGGGCTCCTACGAGCAGTACTTC.